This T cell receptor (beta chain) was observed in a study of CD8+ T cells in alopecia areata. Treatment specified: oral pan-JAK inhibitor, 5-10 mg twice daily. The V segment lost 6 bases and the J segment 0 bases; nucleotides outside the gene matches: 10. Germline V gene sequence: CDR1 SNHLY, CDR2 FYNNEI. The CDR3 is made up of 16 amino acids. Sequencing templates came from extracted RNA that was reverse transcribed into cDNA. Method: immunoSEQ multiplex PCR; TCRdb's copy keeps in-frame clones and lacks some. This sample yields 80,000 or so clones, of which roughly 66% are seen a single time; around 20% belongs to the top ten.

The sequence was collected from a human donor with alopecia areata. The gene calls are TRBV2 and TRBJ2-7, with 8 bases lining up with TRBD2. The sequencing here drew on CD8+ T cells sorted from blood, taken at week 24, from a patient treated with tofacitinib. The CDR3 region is CASRTISGGSSYEQYF. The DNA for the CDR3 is TGTGCCAGCAGAACCATAAGCGGGGGTAGCTCCTACGAGCAGTACTTC.